Sequencing of this TCR beta chain was carried out in a study of blood T cell repertoires in COVID-19. Generated by immunoSEQ multiplex PCR, the TCRdb table keeps only in-frame clones and is missing some. Of hundreds of thousands of clones in the sample, 81% were seen once. The V segment lost 4 bases and the J segment 1 base; nucleotides outside the gene matches: 1. The CDR3 contains 13 residues. The germline CDR1 and CDR2 sequences are SQVTM and ANQGSEA. Material for sequencing was peripheral blood. The origin of this receptor is a woman of 80 years or more with acute or convalescent COVID-19. V is TRBV29-1 and J is TRBJ2-1; 7 positions agree with TRBD1. CDR3 coding DNA: TGCAGCGTTGTACAGGGGTCCTACAATGAGCAGTTCTTC. Residues: CSVVQGSYNEQFF.